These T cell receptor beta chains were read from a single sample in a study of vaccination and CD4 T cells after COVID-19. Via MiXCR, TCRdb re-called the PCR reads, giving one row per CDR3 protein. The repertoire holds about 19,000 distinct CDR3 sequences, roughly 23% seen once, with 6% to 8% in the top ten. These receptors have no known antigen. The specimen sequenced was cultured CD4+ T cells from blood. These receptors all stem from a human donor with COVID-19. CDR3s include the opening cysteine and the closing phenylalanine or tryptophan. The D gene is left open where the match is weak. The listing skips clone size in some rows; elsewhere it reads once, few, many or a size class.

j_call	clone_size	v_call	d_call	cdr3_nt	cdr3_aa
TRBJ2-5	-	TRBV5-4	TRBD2	TGTGCCAGCAGCTTCGGCGGGGGGGCAGAGACCCAGTACTTC	CASSFGGGAETQYF
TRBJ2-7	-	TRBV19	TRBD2	TGTGCCAGTAGTAGGACTAGCGGGGGGGCAGACCACCGATCCGAGCAGTACTTC	CASSRTSGGADHRSEQYF
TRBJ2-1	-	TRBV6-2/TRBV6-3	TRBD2	TGTGCCAGCAGTTTCCCCTGGGCGGGGGGACGTGAAGAGCAGTTCTTC	CASSFPWAGGREEQFF
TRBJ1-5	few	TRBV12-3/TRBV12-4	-	TGTGCCAGCAGCGAAGGGGGAAGACAGCCCCAGCATTTT	CASSEGGRQPQHF
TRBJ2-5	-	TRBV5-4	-	TGTGCCAGCAGCTCTCGGGGGTTATCAGAGACCCAGTACTTC	CASSSRGLSETQYF
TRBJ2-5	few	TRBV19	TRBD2	TGTGCCAGTAGTGGGGGACTAGCGGAAGAGACCCAGTACTTC	CASSGGLAEETQYF
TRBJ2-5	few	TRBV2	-	TGTGCCAGCAATAGGGGCCTAGCCGGAGAGACCCAGTACTTC	CASNRGLAGETQYF
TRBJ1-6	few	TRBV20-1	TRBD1	TGCAGGGCGGGGACAGCAAATTCACCCCTCCACTTT	CRAGTANSPLHF
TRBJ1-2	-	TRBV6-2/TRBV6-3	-	TGTGCCAGCAGTTACTCAAGCGGGGGCTACACCTTC	CASSYSSGGYTF
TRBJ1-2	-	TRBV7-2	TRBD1	TGTGCCAGCAGCCAAATAAGTGAGGGGGCCTATGGCTACACCTTC	CASSQISEGAYGYTF
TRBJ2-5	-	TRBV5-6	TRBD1	TGTGCCAGCAGCCAGCAGCGACAGGGGGAGACCCAGTACTTC	CASSQQRQGETQYF
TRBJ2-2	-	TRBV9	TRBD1	TGTGCCAGCAGCACGAGACCGGGACAGGGGAACACCGGGGAGCTGTTTTTT	CASSTRPGQGNTGELFF
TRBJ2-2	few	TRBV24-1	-	TGTGCCACCAGTGACAGATCGGGCACCGGGGAGCTGTTTTTT	CATSDRSGTGELFF
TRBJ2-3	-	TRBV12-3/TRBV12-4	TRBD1	TGTGCCAGCAGCCTCGGACAGGGAGGAGATACGCAGTATTTT	CASSLGQGGDTQYF
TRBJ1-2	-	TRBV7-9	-	TGTGCCAGCAGCTTTTTACTTGTGGGCGGCTACACCTTC	CASSFLLVGGYTF
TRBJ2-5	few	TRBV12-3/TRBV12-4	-	TGTGCCAGCAGTCCAACCTTCAGGGGCTCCTACCAAGAGACCCAGTACTTC	CASSPTFRGSYQETQYF
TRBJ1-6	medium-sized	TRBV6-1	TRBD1	TGTGCCACCTGGGACAGGGGTAATTCACCCCTCCACTTT	CATWDRGNSPLHF
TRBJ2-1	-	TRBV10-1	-	TGCGCCAGCAGTTCCCGCCGAGCCTCCTACAATGAGCAGTTCTTC	CASSSRRASYNEQFF
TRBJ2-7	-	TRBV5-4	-	TGTGCCAGCAGCTTGAGGGGTCGAGGGGGCTACGAGCAGTACTTC	CASSLRGRGGYEQYF
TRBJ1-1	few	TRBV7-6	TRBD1	TGTGCCAGCAGCTTAGCAGACAGGGGGTCTGAAGCTTTCTTT	CASSLADRGSEAFF
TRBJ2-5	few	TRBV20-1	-	TGCAGTGCTAGGGGTCATACAGGTTTCCAAGAGACCCAGTACTTC	CSARGHTGFQETQYF
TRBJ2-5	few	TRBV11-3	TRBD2	TGTGCCAGCAGCGGAAGCGGGGGGAGTCGAGGGGCCCAGTACTTC	CASSGSGGSRGAQYF
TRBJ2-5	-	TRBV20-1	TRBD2	TGCAGTGCGGAGAGCGGGGGACAAGAGACCCAGTACTTC	CSAESGGQETQYF
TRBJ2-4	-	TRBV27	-	TGTGCCAGCAGCACAACCCGGGACACCGCCCAAAACATTCAGTACTTC	CASSTTRDTAQNIQYF
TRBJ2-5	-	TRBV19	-	TGTGCCAGTAGTATCGGGGGCCAAGAGACCCAGTACTTC	CASSIGGQETQYF
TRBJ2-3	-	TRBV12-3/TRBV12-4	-	TGTGCCAGCAGTTTCAGCCGCCCTGTCACAGATACGCAGTATTTT	CASSFSRPVTDTQYF
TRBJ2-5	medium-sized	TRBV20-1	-	TGCAGTGCTAGGGGGTGGGCACGAACACCGGACACCCAGTACTTC	CSARGWARTPDTQYF
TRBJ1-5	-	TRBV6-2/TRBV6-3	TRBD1	TGTGCCAGCAAGGACCGACAGGGGAGTCTAATGGGGAATCAGCCCCAGCATTTT	CASKDRQGSLMGNQPQHF
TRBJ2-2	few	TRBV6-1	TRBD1	TGTGCCAGCAGCCCTAGACAGGGGCGCTCCGGGGAGCTGTTTTTT	CASSPRQGRSGELFF
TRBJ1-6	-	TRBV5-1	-	TGCGCCAGCAGCTTGTCGACAGCCCAGATAACCAATTCACCCCTCCACTTT	CASSLSTAQITNSPLHF
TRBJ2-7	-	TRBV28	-	TGTGCCAGCAGTTTAGGGCCGGGGGCCACCTACGAGCAGTACTTC	CASSLGPGATYEQYF
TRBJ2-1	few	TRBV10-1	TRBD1	TGCGCCAGCAGTGAGTTCTCCCGGACAGGGTCCAATGAGCAGTTCTTC	CASSEFSRTGSNEQFF
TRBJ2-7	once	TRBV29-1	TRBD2	TGCAGCCAGGACAAAGCAGGGGCTAGCGGGGCTACGAAGCAGTACTTC	CSQDKAGASGATKQYF
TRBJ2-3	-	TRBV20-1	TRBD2	TGCAGTGCTAAAACTGCACTAGCGGGGAACACAGATACGCAGTATTTT	CSAKTALAGNTDTQYF
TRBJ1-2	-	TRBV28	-	TGTGCCAGCACCCCTTTAAGGGGGGGCGAAAGAGGCTACACCTTC	CASTPLRGGERGYTF
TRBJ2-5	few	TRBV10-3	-	TGTGCCATCCGCCTGAACGGTGTTGAGACCCAGTACTTC	CAIRLNGVETQYF
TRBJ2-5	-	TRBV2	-	TGTGCCAGCAGTGAAGCGCATCAGCCGGGGCAAGAGACCCAGTACTTC	CASSEAHQPGQETQYF
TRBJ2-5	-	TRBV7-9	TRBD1	TGTGCCAGCACCGTTTTCCCGACAGGGAATGAAGAGACCCAGTACTTC	CASTVFPTGNEETQYF
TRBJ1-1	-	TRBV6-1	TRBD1	TGTGCCAGCGGCCAACAGGGGAAAATTGGCGCTTTCTTT	CASGQQGKIGAFF
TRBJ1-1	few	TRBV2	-	TGTGCCAGCAGTGATTATCGGGGGGTGAACACTGAAGCTTTCTTT	CASSDYRGVNTEAFF
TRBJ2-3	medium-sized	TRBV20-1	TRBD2	TGCAGTGCCGATAGCGGGGGCACAGATACGCAGTATTTT	CSADSGGTDTQYF
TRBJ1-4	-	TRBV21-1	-	TGTGCCAGCATAAGAAAGGGGGCGCTTTGGAATGAAAAACTGTTTTTT	CASIRKGALWNEKLFF
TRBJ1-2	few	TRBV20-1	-	TGCAGTGCTAGAGGGAGGGAAGCTAACTATGGCTACACCTTC	CSARGREANYGYTF
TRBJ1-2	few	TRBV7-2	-	TGTGCCAGCAGCCCTCGGGCGACATTAGGGCATTCGGGGACGATCTACACCTTC	CASSPRATLGHSGTIYTF
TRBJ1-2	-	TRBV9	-	TGTGCCAGCAGCGTAGATATAGGACGGGCGAATGGCTACACCTTC	CASSVDIGRANGYTF
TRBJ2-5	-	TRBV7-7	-	TGTGCTAGCAGCCCGAGACAAGTTGAGACCCAGTACTTC	CASSPRQVETQYF
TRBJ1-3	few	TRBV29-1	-	TGCAGCGCCACCAAAATCTCTGGAAACACCATATATTTT	CSATKISGNTIYF
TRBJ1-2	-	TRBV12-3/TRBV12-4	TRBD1	TGTGCCAGCAGTTTAGCGGCGGGACAGCCTTATGGCTACACCTTC	CASSLAAGQPYGYTF